This entry is about one T cell receptor beta chain. The CDR3 consists of 13 residues. The ends lost 4 bases at V and 5 bases at J; junction bases unmatched: 7. CDR1 is SQVTM, CDR2 ANQGSEA, per germline. Clones were sequenced by immunoSEQ multiplex PCR, and TCRdb holds only the in-frame ones, with some missing. The sample records 110,000 or so clones, about 90% being singletons. The data derive from a study of T cells after somatic rescue of genetic block. The clonotype comes from a woman aged 18-29 years. The chain carries TRBV29-1 and TRBJ2-5, with 7 bases matching TRBD1. Sequenced sample: peripheral blood mononuclear cells (PBMCs). CDR3 DNA: TGCAGCGTTGGAGCACAGGGGTTGGAGACCCAGTACTTC. This translates into CSVGAQGLETQYF.